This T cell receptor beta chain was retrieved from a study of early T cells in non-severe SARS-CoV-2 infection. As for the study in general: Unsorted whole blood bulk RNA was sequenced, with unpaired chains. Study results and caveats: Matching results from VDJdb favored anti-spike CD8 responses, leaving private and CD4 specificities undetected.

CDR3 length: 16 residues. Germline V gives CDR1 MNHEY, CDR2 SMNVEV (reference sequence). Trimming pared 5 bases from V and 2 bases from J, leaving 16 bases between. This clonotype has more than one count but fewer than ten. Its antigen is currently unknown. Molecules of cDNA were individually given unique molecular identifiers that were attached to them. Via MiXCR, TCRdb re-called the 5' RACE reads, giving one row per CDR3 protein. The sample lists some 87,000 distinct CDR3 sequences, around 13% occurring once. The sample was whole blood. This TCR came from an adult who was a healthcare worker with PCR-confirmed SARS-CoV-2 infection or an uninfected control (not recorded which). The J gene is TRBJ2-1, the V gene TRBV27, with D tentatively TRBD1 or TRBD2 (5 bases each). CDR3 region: CASSPWGRTTYNEQFF. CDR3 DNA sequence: TGTGCCAGCAGTCCTTGGGGACGGACCACCTACAATGAGCAGTTCTTC.